The sequence of this T cell receptor (beta chain) was determined in a study of cytomegalovirus exposure and HLA in healthy donors. With 60 Vbeta and 13 Jbeta primers, the PCR was carried out. Assay used: immunoSEQ multiplex PCR; TCRdb lists only in-frame clones, some missing. The sample contains 60,000 or so clones, 55% to 85% of which appear only once. The V and J ends lost 4 bases and 11 bases respectively, with 9 bases between them. This CDR3 region has 11 residues. Germline V gives CDR1 MNHNS, CDR2 SASEGT. To note about this clone: The antigen remains undetermined.

Regarding the study as a whole: Fewer N-insertions than the roughly 600-donor mean were reportedly shown by an Asian-associated ancestry cluster in a later analysis. Cytomegalovirus association was listed for 164 TCR beta chains.

The origin of this receptor is a man aged 40-49 years in good health and CMV-seropositive. This chain connects TRBV6-1 to TRBJ1-5; a weak D match, TRBD1 (6 bases). Sequencing was carried out using PBMCs. The CDR3 nucleotides read TGTGCCAGCAGTGGGGGGCCCTCCCAGCATTTT. Its translation is CASSGGPSQHF.